The 21 T cell receptor beta chains reported below all come from one sample, sequenced in a study of CD8 T cells in ankylosing spondylitis listed by TCRdb under 2017. Library preparation employed 5' RACE. Instrument used: Illumina HiSeq 2500. TCRdb took the public reads, trimmed them with fastp at Q25, ran MiXCR for clone calling and kept in-frame beta chains. CDR3 protein duplicates are merged, each entry listing the most common genes and DNA. The table for this sample lists under 200,000 distinct CDR3 sequences; just over 9.5% of them were counted only once. Over 13% of the sample is taken by the ten largest. Sequencing input: blood, either unsorted or a sorted T cell fraction (not recorded which). All receptors come from a female donor with ankylosing spondylitis or in good health (not recorded which).

This clonotype was seen a handful of times. This rearrangement joins TRBV9 to TRBJ2-3; 12 nucleotides line up with TRBD2. Trimming cost V 1 base and J 3 bases; bases outside gene matches: 3. The CDR3 runs 16 residues. Germline V gene lookup returns CDR1 SGDLS and CDR2 YYNGEE. The CDR3 DNA reads TGTGCCAGCAGCGTACTAGCGGGAGGGCCGACAGATACGCAGTATTTT. Its translation: CASSVLAGGPTDTQYF.

The V call is TRBV27, the J call TRBJ1-3; D call uncertain. CDR3 length: 15 residues. Germline V CDR1 and CDR2: MNHEY, SMNVEV (reference sequence). Trimming shortened V by 8 bases and J by 0 bases, and 14 bases separated the two germline ends. In nucleotides, the CDR3 is TGTGCCAGCGGCGGGTTCTCGAGCTCTGGAAACACCATATATTTT. The encoded protein is CASGGFSSSGNTIYF.

This chain connects TRBV14 to TRBJ1-5; no clear D gene. The ends were cut back, 4 bases at V and 0 bases at J, with 4 bases in the middle. Germline values: CDR1 SGHDN, CDR2 FVKESK. CDR3 length: 13 amino acids. The CDR3 spells CASSPHSNQPQHF. The CDR3 region has the DNA TGTGCCAGCAGCCCCCATAGCAATCAGCCCCAGCATTTT. The full variable domain, rest sourced from reference TRBV14 and TRBJ1-5, is EAGVTQFPSHSVIEKGQTVTLRCDPISGHDNLYWYRRVMGKEIKFLLHFVKESKQDESGMPNNRFLAERTGGTYSTLKVQPAELEDSGVYFCASSPHSNQPQHFGDGTRLSIL.

This clonotype has a handful of counts. The chain employs TRBV13 and TRBJ2-2; D unresolved. V was trimmed by 2 bases and J by 6 bases, leaving 10 bases between them. This CDR3 spans 14 amino acids. Germline CDR1 is PRHDT and CDR2 is FYEKMQ (reference sequence). This CDR3 reads CASSLLGKAGELFF. The CDR3 DNA sequence: TGTGCCAGCAGCTTACTAGGGAAGGCCGGGGAGCTGTTTTTT.

This clonotype has at least ten counts. The genes are TRBV7-9 and TRBJ2-7, with D perhaps assigned TRBD1 or TRBD2 (5 bases each). The CDR3 extends over 15 amino acids. Trimming removed 5 bases from V and 2 bases from J, with 16 bases in between. Germline V gene lookup returns CDR1 SEHNR and CDR2 FQNEAQ (reference sequence). The CDR3 DNA sequence: TGTGCCAGCAGCCCCGGGGACGGACTGCCCTACGAGCAGTACTTC. Protein: CASSPGDGLPYEQYF.

The chain has TRBV15 and TRBJ2-7, with 9 positions matching TRBD1. Germline values: CDR1 LNHNV, CDR2 YYDKDF (reference sequence). Unmatched junction bases numbered 4, after V lost 4 bases and J lost 3 bases. The CDR3 consists of 14 residues. CDR3 loop: CATSKGQGLYEQYF. CDR3 sequence (DNA): TGTGCCACCAGCAAGGGACAGGGTCTCTACGAGCAGTACTTC. Based on the CDR3 plus reference TRBV15 and TRBJ2-7, the full variable domain is DAMVIQNPRYQVTQFGKPVTLSCSQTLNHNVMYWYQQKSSQAPKLLFHYYDKDFNNEADTPDNFQSRRPNTSFCFLDIRSPGLGDTAMYLCATSKGQGLYEQYFGPGTRLTVT.

A remark on this clonotype: The junction shows a germline mismatch at one end, possibly a read error. The V gene is TRBV5-4, the J gene TRBJ2-1, with TRBD1 matching 7 bases. The CDR3 loop spans 16 amino acids. Germline CDR1 is SGHNT and CDR2 is YYREEE (reference sequence). The CDR3 sequence is CASRPQAGTDYNELFF. Here the CDR3 DNA reads TGTGCCAGCCGGCCCCAGGCCGGGACAGACTACAATGAGCTGTTCTTC.

This clonotype was observed a few times. The V gene is TRBV10-3, the J gene TRBJ2-7, with a possible D match to TRBD2 (6 bases). Per germline, CDR1 ENHRY and CDR2 SYGVKD. The CDR3 contains 11 residues. V lost 6 bases, J lost 7 bases, and 10 bases lay in between. This CDR3 reads CAIRGTREQYF. Written as DNA, the CDR3 is TGTGCCATCAGGGGGACTCGGGAGCAGTACTTC.

This clonotype was observed a handful of times. The chain combines TRBV15 with TRBJ2-2; no reliable D call. The CDR3 extends over 13 amino acids. The V end was cut by 1 base, the J end by 5 bases, with 5 bases between. Germline CDR1 and CDR2: LNHNV and YYDKDF (reference sequence). CDR3 DNA: TGTGCCACCAGCAGAGGCTCAACCGGGGAGCTGTTTTTT. It is translated as CATSRGSTGELFF.

V gene TRBV10-3 combines with J gene TRBJ2-1; possible D gene TRBD2, 6 bases. The germline gives CDR1 ENHRY, CDR2 SYGVKD. Between the trimmed V and J ends, which lost 10 bases and 4 bases, there was a span of 17 bases. This CDR3 region has 14 residues. CDR3 in amino acids: CATRGLGGYNEQFF. The CDR3 DNA is TGTGCCACCCGGGGGTTGGGGGGTTACAATGAGCAGTTCTTC.

This chain uses TRBV6-1 with TRBJ1-2, with D unclear. The V gene lost 4 bases and the J gene lost 7 bases, with 7 bases spanning the gap. CDR1 MNHNS and CDR2 SASEGT come from the germline V gene. This CDR3 has 11 residues. The CDR3 coding sequence is TGTGCCAGCAGTGGAGGCCGTGGCTACACCTTC. It codes for CASSGGRGYTF.

This clonotype was picked up a small number of times. The genes are TRBV20-1 and TRBJ2-7; the match to TRBD2 covers 7 bases. Germline V gene data show CDR1 as DFQATT and CDR2 as SNEGSKA (reference sequence). V was clipped by 6 bases and J by 0 bases; unmatched bases: 11. The length of the CDR3 is 15 residues. CDR3 bases: TGCAGTGCCAGGGACTATTCCCTTAACTCCTACGAGCAGTACTTC. This translates into CSARDYSLNSYEQYF.

The chain couples TRBV6-2 or TRBV6-3 to TRBJ2-7, with unresolved D. Trimming cost V 7 bases and J 3 bases, with 13 bases left between them. The CDR3 spans 13 residues. Germline-derived CDR1 and CDR2 are MNHEY and SVGEGT. This CDR3 reads CASTQGTHYEQYF. The CDR3 DNA follows: TGTGCCAGCACCCAAGGAACCCACTACGAGCAGTACTTC.

This clonotype was recorded many times. The CDR3 DNA is TGTGCCAGCAGCTTTGAGGCAGGGGTTGGCAATGAGCAGTTCTTC. Residues: CASSFEAGVGNEQFF. V gene TRBV5-5 combines with J gene TRBJ2-1, with D perhaps matching TRBD1 (6 bases). Germline CDR1 reads SGHKS; CDR2 reads YYEKEE (reference sequence). Deletions cut 2 bases from V and 6 bases from J, with 15 bases between. The CDR3 contains 15 residues.

The rearrangement joins TRBV29-1 to TRBJ2-1; tentative D call: TRBD2 (6 bases). Trimming removed 7 bases from V and 8 bases from J, with 18 bases in between. Germline loops: CDR1 SQVTM, CDR2 ANQGSEA. The CDR3 sequence is 13 residues long. CDR3 amino acids: CSGDLGEFDEQFF. CDR3 DNA sequence: TGCAGCGGGGACTTAGGGGAGTTCGATGAGCAGTTCTTC.

The chain uses TRBV7-2 and TRBJ2-7, with D possibly matching TRBD1 (6 bases). Trimming left V 5 bases short and J 3 bases short, with 11 bases between. The length of the CDR3 is 13 residues. Germline V gene sequence: CDR1 SGHTA, CDR2 FQGNSA. The CDR3 spells CASSPMTGYEQYF. CDR3 coding DNA: TGTGCCAGCAGCCCTATGACAGGCTACGAGCAGTACTTC.

This chain joins TRBV11-2 and TRBJ2-1; D remains unclear. CDR1 SGHAT and CDR2 FQNNGV come from the germline V gene. V was clipped by 2 bases and J by 2 bases, with 7 bases between them. This CDR3 contains 14 residues. In nucleotides, the CDR3 is TGTGCCAGCAGCTTAATCCTCCCCTACAATGAGCAGTTCTTC. It codes for CASSLILPYNEQFF. Supplemented by reference TRBV11-2 and TRBJ2-1, the full variable domain reads EAGVAQSPRYKIIEKRQSVAFWCNPISGHATLYWYQQILGQGPKLLIQFQNNGVVDDSQLPKDRFSAERLKGVDSTLKIQPAKLEDSAVYLCASSLILPYNEQFFGPGTRLTVL.

This clonotype was counted at least ten times. This chain joins TRBV7-9 and TRBJ2-7, with a weak D call TRBD1 (6 bases). Trimming took 6 bases from V and 1 from J, leaving 10 bases between them. CDR3 length: 13 residues. Per the germline V gene, CDR1 is SEHNR and CDR2 is FQNEAQ (reference sequence). The CDR3 reads CASRPGQSYEQYF. CDR3 nucleotide sequence: TGTGCCAGCAGGCCGGGACAATCCTACGAGCAGTACTTC.

The chain employs TRBV20-1 and TRBJ1-4; unclear D gene. Germline CDR1 is DFQATT and CDR2 is SNEGSKA (reference sequence). The CDR3 is made up of 11 amino acids. Trimming pared 5 bases from V and 8 bases from J, leaving 9 bases between. The CDR3 here is CSAARREKLFF. DNA for the CDR3: TGCAGTGCTGCCCGACGGGAAAAACTGTTTTTT.

This chain links TRBV29-1 with TRBJ2-3; 12 bases are a match to TRBD2. The germline V gene has CDR1 SQVTM and CDR2 ANQGSEA. The CDR3 is 16 amino acids. V was clipped by 1 base and J by 4 bases; unmatched bases: 6. This chain's CDR3 is CSVEGLAGGPADTQYF. CDR3 DNA: TGCAGCGTTGAAGGGCTAGCGGGAGGGCCAGCAGATACGCAGTATTTT.

This clonotype was seen a handful of times. The chain links TRBV9 to TRBJ2-2; D perhaps matches TRBD2 (5 bases). Germline V gene lookup returns CDR1 SGDLS and CDR2 YYNGEE. CDR3 length equals 14 residues. V shed 0 bases and J shed 7 bases, with 10 bases lying between them. CDR3 loop: CASSVVRVGGELFF. The CDR3 DNA reads TGTGCCAGCAGCGTAGTGAGGGTTGGCGGGGAGCTGTTTTTT.